Each of the 9 T cell receptor beta chains below was sequenced from the same sample in a study of CD8+ T cells in alopecia areata (dated by TCRdb to the late 2010s). The method was the immunoSEQ multiplex PCR assay. To provide template for TCR sequencing, every sample had RNA extracted and reverse transcribed into cDNA. The source is immuneACCESS, and TCRdb retained only in-frame sequences with V and J called. Part of the clones is not carried over; for the studies checked, unresolved V genes explain less than half of this, and the remainder is unexplained. This sample has some 240,000 clones in its table, and less than 75% of those were observed once. The top ten constitute 1.6% of the sample. Read against the paper, the sample's time point label means: about 4 weeks on oral tofacitinib. What this sample's treatment or condition label stands for: oral pan-JAK inhibitor, 5-10 mg twice daily. The input for sequencing was CD4+ T cells sorted from blood, taken at week 4, from a patient treated with tofacitinib. Source of these receptors: a human donor with alopecia areata.

The chain uses TRBV18 and TRBJ2-1, with D possibly matching TRBD1 (6 bases). Trimming took 4 bases from V and 8 from J, leaving 15 bases between them. This CDR3 comprises 14 residues. Germline V gene data show CDR1 as KGHSH and CDR2 as LQKENI. CDR3 sequence reads: CASSQTGPRDEQFF. CDR3 coding DNA: TGTGCCAGCTCACAAACAGGGCCTCGGGATGAGCAGTTCTTC.

This clone was recorded a few times. This chain joins TRBV30 and TRBJ1-5; 9 nucleotides match TRBD1. CDR3 length: 14 amino acids. Looked up from germline, CDR1 is GTSNPN and CDR2 is SVGIG (reference sequence). The junction had 5 bases not matched to a gene; V was cut back by 4 bases and J by 4 bases. The CDR3 sequence: CAWTRQGENQPQHF. CDR3 nucleotide sequence: TGTGCCTGGACCCGACAGGGGGAGAATCAGCCCCAGCATTTT.

This chain uses TRBV4-3 with TRBJ2-7; D ambiguous. V lost 0 bases to trimming and J lost 2 bases, with 8 bases between them. Germline CDR1 reads LGHNA; CDR2 reads YSLEER. The CDR3 extends over 14 amino acids. The CDR3, as DNA: TGCGCCAGCAGCCAAGAGCCAGGTCCCTACGAGCAGTACTTC. This translates into CASSQEPGPYEQYF.

The rearrangement uses TRBV5-6 and TRBJ1-2; D is uncertain. Per germline, CDR1 SGHDT and CDR2 YYEEEE. V lost 1 base and J lost 4, with 14 bases in between. The CDR3 contains 15 residues. CDR3 in amino acids: CASSLRGSTFYGYTF. In DNA form, the CDR3 reads TGTGCCAGCAGCTTGCGAGGCAGCACTTTCTATGGCTACACCTTC.

The chain recombines TRBV29-1 with TRBJ1-1, with a tentative D call TRBD1 (6 bases). Germline V gene sequence: CDR1 SQVTM, CDR2 ANQGSEA. The CDR3 contains 14 residues. V was shortened by 6 bases and J by 3 bases, with 17 bases between the two germline ends. The CDR3 here is CSVAPKGGHTEAFF. CDR3 in DNA: TGCAGCGTGGCCCCTAAAGGGGGACACACTGAAGCTTTCTTT. The variable domain in full, with the rest retrieved from reference TRBV29-1 and TRBJ1-1, is SAVISQKPSRDICQRGTSLTIQCQVDSQVTMMFWYRQQPGQSLTLIATANQGSEATYESGFVIDKFPISRPNLTFSTLTVSNMSPEDSSIYLCSVAPKGGHTEAFFGQGTRLTVV.

V gene TRBV30 combines with J gene TRBJ2-7, with a weak D call TRBD2 (6 bases). CDR3 length: 12 residues. Trimming left V 0 bases short and J 9 bases short, with 12 bases between. Germline V gene data show CDR1 as GTSNPN and CDR2 as SVGIG (reference sequence). The CDR3 sequence is CAWSVPGGRQYF. CDR3 in DNA: TGTGCCTGGAGTGTACCCGGGGGTCGGCAGTACTTC.

This clone was picked up many times. The rearrangement joins TRBV5-6 to TRBJ2-1; perhaps D is TRBD1 or TRBD2 (5 bases each). The V end was cut by 6 bases, the J end by 11 bases, with 15 bases between. This CDR3 spans 12 amino acids. Per germline, CDR1 SGHDT and CDR2 YYEEEE. This CDR3 is CASTLMWGQQFF. CDR3 in DNA: TGTGCCAGCACCCTTATGTGGGGACAGCAGTTCTTC. Filled out from reference TRBV5-6 and TRBJ2-1, the complete variable domain reads DAGVTQSPTHLIKTRGQQVTLRCSPKSGHDTVSWYQQALGQGPQFIFQYYEEEERQRGNFPDRFSGHQFPNYSSELNVNALLLGDSALYLCASTLMWGQQFFGPGTRLTVL.

The sample holds a few counts of this clone. V is TRBV29-1 and J is TRBJ2-5; unclear D gene. The V end lost 4 bases, the J end lost 1 base, and 7 bases lay between the germline ends. Germline V gene lookup returns CDR1 SQVTM and CDR2 ANQGSEA. The CDR3 is 12 amino acids. CDR3 sequence (DNA): TGCAGCGTTGGTATGGGCCAAGAGACCCAGTACTTC. Amino acid sequence: CSVGMGQETQYF.

The chain carries TRBV5-1 and TRBJ1-6; TRBD1 agrees at 7 bases. Germline trimming cut 4 bases from V and 8 bases from J; bases unmatched to any gene: 12. Germline values: CDR1 SGHRS, CDR2 YFSETQ. The CDR3 extends over 16 amino acids. CDR3 DNA: TGCGCCAGCAGCGCACCTCCGGGACAGTCCCATTCACCCCTCCACTTT. As protein: CASSAPPGQSHSPLHF.